The sequence of this T cell receptor (beta chain) was determined in a study of human T cells and chemical hapten exposure. Stated time point: patch test 2, 6 weeks after DPC sensitization. The treatment is: therapeutic diphenylcyclopropenone sensitization with weekly scalp DPC. Points on this clonotype: No antigen is known for it.

Unique molecular identifiers were affixed to discrete cDNA molecules within the library. TCRdb fed the RACE reads into MiXCR, producing one record per CDR3 protein. Among approximately 82,000 distinct CDR3 sequences listed, around 6.7% were seen once. Findings of the study overall: Counts of TCRs above 1 in 1000 frequency stayed unchanged with DPC sensitization.

CDR3 length: 13 amino acids. V gave up 10 bases and J gave up 7 bases; unmatched junction bases: 5. CDR1 and CDR2 (germline): LNHDA, SQIVND (reference sequence). The rearrangement links TRBV19 to TRBJ1-6; 9 bases fit TRBD1. This sample comprised whole blood, obtained in connection with sensitization to the hapten diphenylcyclopropenone (DPC). This TCR derives from a woman in her 30s with alopecia areata. Some clones in this sample may be carry-over from other donors' samples. The CDR3 DNA is TGTGCCACTGCCGGACAGGGGAATTCACCCCTCCACTTT. Translating gives CATAGQGNSPLHF.